This T cell receptor beta chain was recorded in a study of blood T cell repertoires in COVID-19. The protocol was immunoSEQ multiplex PCR, while the TCRdb copy is restricted to in-frame clones and leaves out a portion. The table lists roughly 37,000 clones, around 80% of them singletons. Germline lookup yields CDR1 SGHNT and CDR2 YYREEE (reference sequence). The CDR3 is made up of 13 amino acids. Trimming stripped 3 bases from V and 4 bases from J, with 10 bases between. This clone has a single count. The source of this sequence is a man aged 55-75 years with acute or convalescent COVID-19. The source material was peripheral blood. The chain joins TRBV5-4 to TRBJ1-2; D remains unclear. DNA of the CDR3: TGTGCCAGCAGCTCGACACAGAGCTATGGCTACACCTTC. It specifies CASSSTQSYGYTF.